Sequencing of this T cell receptor beta chain was carried out in a study of blood T cells in healthy people across ages. The individuals who served as donors were healthy Caucasians living in Russia, aged about 6 to 100. CDR1 KGHSH and CDR2 LQKENI come from the germline V gene. This CDR3 is 14 amino acids long. V lost 5 bases, J lost 7 bases, and 4 bases stayed unmatched. This clonotype was recorded a few times. Its target is unknown. The study's findings and limits: Diversity was higher, and naive CD4+ cells more numerous, in long-lived donors than in aged donors. Age showed a roughly linear inverse relationship with TCR beta diversity per million T cells.

Primers used in a second PCR of roughly 6 to 11 cycles were a sample-barcoded 5' primer and a J-beta primer mix. Each of the cDNA molecules was tagged by a template-switch adaptor with 12 random nucleotides. TCRdb re-analysed the 5' RACE reads in MiXCR, keeping a single row per CDR3 protein. The table lists 700,000 or so distinct CDR3 sequences, 40% to 50% of them singletons. This sequence joins TRBV18 and TRBJ2-1, with 11 bases aligning to TRBD1. The sequence came from a man older than 75 in good health. Sequenced: blood. CDR3 amino acids: CASSGQGAGNEQFF. The CDR3 nucleotides read TGTGCCAGCTCAGGACAGGGGGCAGGAAATGAGCAGTTCTTC.